These 17 T cell receptor beta chains originate from one sample sequenced in a study of metastatic and nonmetastatic thyroid tumors. TCRdb re-analyzed the PCR reads using MiXCR. The sample lists roughly 14,000 clones, 20% to 30% occurring once. Among the patients, none had received any treatment before thyroid surgery. Sample: tumor tissue. Source of these receptors: a female donor with papillary thyroid cancer or a benign thyroid nodule (not recorded which). Some clones in this sample may be carry-over from other donors' samples.

Within the sample, this clone is medium-sized. The chain employs TRBV5-1 and TRBJ1-1, with a weak D call TRBD1 (6 bases). There are 15 residues in the CDR3. Trimming took off 0 bases at V and 5 bases at J, with 14 bases between the two ends. The germline gives CDR1 SGHRS, CDR2 YFSETQ. CDR3 in amino acids: CASSLVSGGQTEAFF. CDR3 DNA: TGCGCCAGCAGCTTGGTCTCGGGGGGCCAGACTGAAGCTTTCTTT.

Of note for this clone: This may stem from a read error, because a much larger clone lies one nucleotide away. The chain links TRBV28 to TRBJ1-5, with D possibly TRBD1 on 6 matching bases. The germline V gene encodes CDR1 MDHEN and CDR2 SYDVKM. The CDR3 has 15 amino acids. V was pared by 8 bases and J by 2 bases, with 16 bases between. The DNA for the CDR3 is TGTGCCAGCCGGCGGGTGGGGGGCGGCAATCAGCCCCAGCATTTT. This gives the protein CASRRVGGGNQPQHF.

This clone was seen repeatedly, ten times or more. The V and J genes are TRBV7-8 and TRBJ1-2, with D perhaps TRBD1 (5 bases). Deletions cut 0 bases from V and 3 bases from J, with 14 bases between. Germline CDR1 is SGHVS and CDR2 is FQNEAQ. This CDR3 region has 16 residues. The CDR3 nucleotides are TGTGCCAGCAGCTTAGCTCTGGGCAGGGTATACTATGGCTACACCTTC. This sequence encodes CASSLALGRVYYGYTF.

Comment on this clone: An end of the junction does not agree with germline; a read error may underlie this. The rearrangement links TRBV10-3 to TRBJ1-5; no reliable D call. The CDR3 consists of 15 residues. Germline loops: CDR1 ENHRY, CDR2 SYGVKD. The CDR3 protein is CVISDGRNSNQHQHF. Here the CDR3 DNA reads TGTGTCATCAGTGATGGCAGGAATAGCAATCAGCACCAGCATTTT.

The J gene is TRBJ2-1, the V gene TRBV4-3, with D possibly TRBD2 on 6 matching bases. Between the trimmed V and J ends, which lost 4 bases and 2 bases, there was a span of 12 bases. The CDR3 length is 15 residues. Germline CDR1 and CDR2: LGHNA and YSLEER. The CDR3 nucleotides read TGCGCCAGCAGCCGCGGGGCAGACCCCTACAATGAGCAGTTCTTC. Amino acid sequence: CASSRGADPYNEQFF.

This clone ranks as large. V is TRBV30 and J is TRBJ2-7; 7 bases map to TRBD1. CDR3 length: 12 residues. Germline V gene sequence: CDR1 GTSNPN, CDR2 SVGIG (reference sequence). V was pared by 5 bases and J by 0 bases, with 1 base of the junction left unmatched. The chain's CDR3 is CAWGDSSYEQYF. The CDR3 DNA reads as TGTGCCTGGGGGGACAGCTCCTACGAGCAGTACTTC.

CDR3 nucleotides: TGCAGCGTTTGCTATAAAATGAACACTGAAGCTTTCTTT. Translation: CSVCYKMNTEAFF. This chain links TRBV29-1 with TRBJ1-1, with D hard to call. V was cut by 5 bases and J by 0 bases, with 10 bases left in between. This CDR3 contains 13 residues. Germline V lookup: CDR1 SQVTM, CDR2 ANQGSEA.

This clone was counted at least ten times. V gene TRBV4-2 combines with J gene TRBJ2-7; D call uncertain. The ends were cut back, 4 bases at V and 3 bases at J, with 13 bases in the middle. The CDR3 covers 14 residues. Germline CDR1 reads LGHNA; CDR2 reads YNFKEQ. Here the CDR3 DNA reads TGTGCCAGCAGCCCTCAAGGCGTGAGCTACGAGCAGTACTTC. As protein: CASSPQGVSYEQYF.

This clone was seen repeatedly, ten times or more. This chain links TRBV6-1 with TRBJ2-1; no definite D call. Germline V gives CDR1 MNHNS, CDR2 SASEGT. There are 13 residues in the CDR3. Trimming left V 7 bases short and J 8 bases short, with 15 bases between. CDR3: CASTGYIRDEQFF. DNA of the CDR3: TGTGCCAGCACCGGCTACATTAGGGATGAGCAGTTCTTC.

This clone has a handful of counts. J is TRBJ1-5 and V is TRBV6-1; perhaps TRBD1 as D (6 bases). V gave up 10 bases and J gave up 0 bases, with 16 bases separating them. Germline CDR1 reads MNHNS; CDR2 reads SASEGT. There are 15 residues in the CDR3. The CDR3 nucleotides are TGTGCCAACAGGGAAAGGACTGATAGCAATCAGCCCCAGCATTTT. Its translation is CANRERTDSNQPQHF.

The chain employs TRBV5-1 and TRBJ2-7; possible D gene TRBD2, 5 bases. Deletions cut 1 base from V and 5 bases from J, with 13 bases between. Germline V gene lookup returns CDR1 SGHRS and CDR2 YFSETQ. The CDR3 totals 14 residues. CDR3 region: CASSLSGDGDEQYF. The CDR3 nucleotides read TGCGCCAGCAGCTTGTCCGGGGATGGTGACGAGCAGTACTTC.

This clone was seen at least ten times. The genes are TRBV20-1 and TRBJ1-3, with D possibly matching TRBD1 (5 bases). The germline gives CDR1 DFQATT, CDR2 SNEGSKA (reference sequence). V was pared by 4 bases and J by 6 bases, with 13 bases between. The CDR3 is 13 residues long. CDR3 sequence reads: CSAKPGRENTIYF. The CDR3 DNA follows: TGCAGTGCTAAACCGGGACGCGAAAACACCATATATTTT.

This clone has just a few counts. The chain employs TRBV4-2 and TRBJ2-6; D possibly corresponds to TRBD2 (6 bases). The CDR3 runs 18 residues. CDR1 and CDR2 (germline): LGHNA, YNFKEQ. V lost 1 base and J lost 4, with 17 bases in between. The CDR3 spells CASSQVISGEPGANVLTF. CDR3 in DNA: TGTGCCAGCAGCCAAGTAATATCGGGAGAGCCAGGGGCCAACGTCCTGACTTTC.

The gene calls are TRBV6-2 or TRBV6-3 and TRBJ2-7; 8 nucleotides line up with TRBD2. The CDR3 loop spans 18 amino acids. Trimming at V came to 5 bases and at J to 6 bases, leaving 21 bases not matched to a gene. Germline V gene sequence: CDR1 MNHEY, CDR2 SVGEGT. CDR3 DNA sequence: TGTGCCAGCAGTCGAGCCCCAAACCTAGCGGGCAAAGGGGGCGAGCAGTACGTC. Protein product: CASSRAPNLAGKGGEQYV.

This clone was counted between two and nine times. The chain's CDR3 is CASSQTGNNQPQHF. Written as DNA, the CDR3 is TGTGCCAGCAGTCAGACAGGAAACAATCAGCCCCAGCATTTT. The genes are TRBV6-2 or TRBV6-3 and TRBJ1-5; D may be TRBD1 (6 bases). The CDR3 loop spans 14 amino acids. CDR1 is MNHEY and CDR2 is SVGEGT in the germline V gene. The ends were cut back, 5 bases at V and 3 bases at J, with 11 bases in the middle.

This clone is termed medium-sized (0.01 to 0.1%). This chain joins TRBV20-1 and TRBJ1-3; TRBD1 matches 11 bases. The length of the CDR3 is 14 residues. V shed 3 bases and J 7 bases; nucleotides not matched to a gene: 5. Germline CDR1 reads DFQATT; CDR2 reads SNEGSKA (reference sequence). The CDR3: CSASLDRGQNTIYF. The CDR3 bases are TGCAGTGCTAGCCTGGACAGGGGGCAGAACACCATATATTTT.

The sample holds many counts of this clone. The chain couples TRBV10-1 to TRBJ2-2; D perhaps matches TRBD1 (6 bases). Germline CDR1 is WNHNN and CDR2 is SYGVQD (reference sequence). The CDR3 runs 17 residues. The germline V and J ends were trimmed by 0 bases and 5 bases, with 16 bases remaining between them. CDR3 loop: CASSESFWQGRTGELFF. The CDR3, as DNA: TGCGCCAGCAGTGAGTCGTTTTGGCAGGGGAGAACCGGGGAGCTGTTTTTT.